This TCR beta chain was retrieved from a study of blood T cells in healthy people across ages. Then a second PCR, running roughly 7 to 12 cycles, was carried out with a sample-barcoded 5' primer and a J-beta primer mix. TCRdb re-called the 5' RACE reads through MiXCR, storing one row per CDR3 protein. Of nearly 800,000 distinct CDR3 sequences in the sample, roughly 25% were seen once. Comments on this clonotype: Its antigen remains unknown.

Study findings and constraints: Diversity of TCR beta correlated strongly with naive T cell percentage. Unsorted PBMCs ruled out conclusive naive versus antigen-experienced comparison.

The germline V gene encodes CDR1 LGHDT and CDR2 YNNKEL (reference sequence). The CDR3 has 14 residues. These same records also appear under a second study, on T cells of mothers and their children. As that study records: The M1S primer of the second PCR added sample barcodes and 2-4 random nucleotides.

Sequenced: blood. The clonotype was recovered from a boy between 5 and 17 years old in good health. The chain carries TRBV3-1 and TRBJ2-1; 8 bases line up with TRBD1. The DNA matches TRBJ2-7 better at its end, which makes the J call doubtful. The CDR3, as DNA: TGTGCCAGCAGGGGACAGGAGGCTTCCTACGAGCAGTACTTC. Translation gives CASRGQEASYEQYF.